This TCR beta chain is drawn from a study of T cell responses to AZD1222 COVID-19 vaccine. Study overall: Pooled samples include second doses given at about 4 or 12 weeks. General study findings and limits: Once two AZD1222 doses were given, Spike-specific TCR breadth and depth went up.

The table came from immunoSEQ multiplex PCR; TCRdb's copy has only in-frame clones and leaves some out. The sample contains 120,000 or so clones, around 87% of which appear only once. For this clone: The antigen remains undetermined.

This CDR3 has 15 residues. V dropped 1 base and J dropped 7; count of bases not matched to a gene: 3. Germline-derived CDR1 and CDR2 are MNHEY and SMNVEV (reference sequence). This TCR came from an adult in good health. The chain combines TRBV27 with TRBJ2-7; TRBD2 agrees at 14 bases. The sample consisted of peripheral blood, taken on day 0 of AZD1222 vaccination. In DNA form, the CDR3 reads TGTGCCAGCAGTTTATTGACTAGCGGGAGGGGAGAGCAGTACTTC. Its translation is CASSLLTSGRGEQYF.